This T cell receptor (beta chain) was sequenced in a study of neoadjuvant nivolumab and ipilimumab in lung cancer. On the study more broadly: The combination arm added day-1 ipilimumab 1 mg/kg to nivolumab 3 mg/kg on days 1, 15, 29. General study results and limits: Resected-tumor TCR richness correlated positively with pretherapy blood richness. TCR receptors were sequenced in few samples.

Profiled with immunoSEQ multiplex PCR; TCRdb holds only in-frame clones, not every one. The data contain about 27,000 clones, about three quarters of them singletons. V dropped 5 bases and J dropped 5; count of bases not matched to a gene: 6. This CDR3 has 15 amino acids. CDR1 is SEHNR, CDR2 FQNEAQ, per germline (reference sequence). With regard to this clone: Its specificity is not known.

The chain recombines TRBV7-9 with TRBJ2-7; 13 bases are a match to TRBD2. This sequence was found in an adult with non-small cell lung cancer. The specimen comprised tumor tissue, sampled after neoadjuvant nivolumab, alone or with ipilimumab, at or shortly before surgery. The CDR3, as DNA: TGTGCCAGCAGCGGGATCGGGACTAGCGGGAACGAGCAGTACTTC. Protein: CASSGIGTSGNEQYF.